This TCR beta chain was recorded in a study of spatial heterogeneity in lung cancer. In its sample, this clonotype ranks as medium-sized. Time point here: sample taken at primary tumor resection. Whole RNA obtained from tumor, nontumor lung or frozen PBMC underwent sequencing without sorting. Single TCR cDNA molecules each had their own unique molecular identifier. In TCRdb, the 5' RACE reads were re-called with MiXCR into one record per CDR3 protein. This sample has 7,300 or so distinct CDR3 sequences; 15% to 18% occur once, and the top ten carry over 12%. Germline V gives CDR1 SQVTM, CDR2 ANQGSEA. This CDR3 contains 16 residues. With V trimmed by 6 bases and J by 2 bases, 10 bases remained unmatched.

The receptor was derived from a male donor with early-stage non-small cell lung cancer. The chain links TRBV29-1 to TRBJ2-7; 13 positions agree with TRBD2. The specimen comprised normal lung tissue next to the tumor, sampled at surgery. Written as DNA, the CDR3 is TGCAGCGTGGGGGGACTAGCGGGAATCCCAACCTACGAGCAGTACTTC. Translation: CSVGGLAGIPTYEQYF.